This T cell receptor (beta chain) originates from a study of T cell changes during pregnancy in multiple sclerosis. The CDR3 runs 12 residues. V lost 5 bases to trimming and J lost 6 bases, with 10 bases between them. CDR1 is LNHDA, CDR2 SQIVND, per germline (reference sequence). Repertoires were generated with immunoSEQ multiplex PCR, while TCRdb's copy carries only in-frame clones and drops some. Seen here are some 40,000 clones, 70% to 90% observed once, and the top ten hold less than 0.7%. The V call is TRBV19, the J call TRBJ1-1, with D perhaps TRBD1 (5 bases). The sequence was obtained from a female donor with multiple sclerosis, enrolled in a pregnancy study. The starting material was CD4+ T cells from peripheral blood mononuclear cells, obtained in the first trimester of pregnancy. The CDR3 protein is CASSFRGPEAFF. The DNA for the CDR3 is TGTGCCAGTAGTTTTAGGGGCCCTGAAGCTTTCTTT.